The 24 T cell receptor beta chains below come from one sample, sequenced in a study of blood T cell repertoires in COVID-19. Using immunoSEQ multiplex PCR, the repertoire was profiled, and TCRdb retains in-frame clones only, with some absent. The sample lists roughly 70,000 clones; approximately 83% were seen once. The sample was peripheral blood. The receptors were sampled from a woman aged 55-69 years with acute or convalescent COVID-19.

This clone was counted between two and nine times. The genes are TRBV5-8 and TRBJ2-4; D is uncertain. The V end was cut by 4 bases, the J end by 8 bases, with 16 bases between. CDR3 length: 14 residues. Germline assignment: CDR1 SGHTS and CDR2 YDEGEE. CDR3 region: CASSRSGTNHIQYF. CDR3 DNA: TGTGCCAGCAGCCGATCGGGTACTAATCACATTCAGTACTTC.

This chain links TRBV7-9 with TRBJ2-7; no clear D. V shed 3 bases and J shed 6 bases, with 6 bases lying between them. Germline CDR1 reads SEHNR; CDR2 reads FQNEAQ (reference sequence). The CDR3 consists of 11 residues. The CDR3 coding sequence is TGTGCCAGCAGCTTTGCGGTCGAGCAGTACTTC. This sequence encodes CASSFAVEQYF.

CDR3 loop: CASSFTGNYGYTF. CDR3 DNA: TGTGCCAGCAGTTTTACAGGCAACTATGGCTACACCTTC. The chain carries TRBV12-3 or TRBV12-4 and TRBJ1-2, with a weak D call TRBD1 (5 bases). V lost 3 bases, J lost 2 bases, and 7 bases lay in between. The CDR3 is 13 amino acids.

The genes are TRBV4-1 and TRBJ1-5; D is ambiguous. CDR1 is MGHRA and CDR2 is YSYEKL in the germline V gene. V was cut by 0 bases and J by 4 bases, with 10 bases left in between. This CDR3 contains 15 residues. CDR3 region: CASSQDPAGNQPQHF. CDR3 in DNA: TGCGCCAGCAGCCAAGATCCCGCGGGGAATCAGCCCCAGCATTTT.

This chain connects TRBV5-1 to TRBJ1-5, with TRBD1 matching 7 bases. The CDR3 runs to 13 residues. The germline V gene encodes CDR1 SGHRS and CDR2 YFSETQ. The J segment lost 3 bases and the V segment lost 5 bases, leaving 2 bases of the junction unmatched. CDR3 coding DNA: TGCGCCAGCAGTCAGGGGGACAATCAGCCCCAGCATTTT. It is translated as CASSQGDNQPQHF.

The chain combines TRBV28 with TRBJ1-1; 9 nucleotides match TRBD1. CDR1 and CDR2 from the germline V gene are MDHEN and SYDVKM. V lost 6 bases and J lost 4; bases outside the gene matches: 3. The CDR3 totals 13 residues. Here the CDR3 reads CASRGQGSTEAFF. In DNA, the CDR3 is TGTGCCAGCAGGGGACAGGGTTCCACTGAAGCTTTCTTT.

This clone was seen a single time. The chain recombines TRBV5-1 with TRBJ2-5; 9 bases fit TRBD1. This CDR3 has 14 amino acids. Germline CDR1 is SGHRS and CDR2 is YFSETQ. J lost 5 bases, V lost 3 bases, and 5 bases had no gene match. Here the CDR3 reads CASSSDRGGETQYF. CDR3 DNA: TGCGCCAGCAGCTCGGACAGGGGAGGGGAGACCCAGTACTTC.

In this sample, this clone turned up once. The J gene is TRBJ2-5, the V gene TRBV30; 10 bases line up with TRBD1. The CDR3 has 15 residues. CDR1 and CDR2 (germline): GTSNPN, SVGIG (reference sequence). V was clipped by 2 bases and J by 5 bases; unmatched bases: 8. The CDR3 DNA sequence: TGTGCCTGGAGTAACCCGGGACAGGGGATTGAGACCCAGTACTTC. Translated, it gives CAWSNPGQGIETQYF. Filled out from reference TRBV30 and TRBJ2-5, the complete variable domain reads SQTIHQWPATLVQPVGSPLSLECTVEGTSNPNLYWYRQAAGRGLQLLFYSVGIGQISSEVPQNLSASRPQDRQFILSSKKLLLSDSGFYLCAWSNPGQGIETQYFGPGTRLLVL.

The J gene is TRBJ1-5, the V gene TRBV2, with TRBD1 matching over 8 bases. Losses at the gene ends were 6 bases for V and 3 bases for J; bases not matched to a gene: 16. This CDR3 is built from 18 residues. Germline-derived CDR1 and CDR2 are SNHLY and FYNNEI. The CDR3 reads CASRARLILDRDNQPQHF. Written as DNA, the CDR3 is TGTGCCAGCAGGGCCCGACTGATCCTGGACAGGGACAATCAGCCCCAGCATTTT.

This rearrangement joins TRBV5-4 to TRBJ1-6, with 12 bases that match TRBD1. The germline CDR1 and CDR2 sequences are SGHNT and YYREEE (reference sequence). J gave up 6 bases and V 4 bases, and 2 bases lay outside the gene matches. CDR3 length equals 15 residues. The CDR3 nucleotides are TGTGCCAGCAGCAGGGGACAGGGGGCTAATTCACCCCTCCACTTT. This translates into CASSRGQGANSPLHF.

The gene calls are TRBV19 and TRBJ2-1, with a possible D match to TRBD1 (5 bases). V lost 3 bases to trimming and J lost 4 bases, with 10 bases between them. This CDR3 region has 14 residues. Germline loops: CDR1 LNHDA, CDR2 SQIVND (reference sequence). The CDR3 nucleotides are TGTGCCAGTAGTATGGGTAGACAGTACAATGAGCAGTTCTTC. Residues: CASSMGRQYNEQFF.

The rearrangement joins TRBV14 to TRBJ1-2; 7 bases agree with TRBD1. CDR3 length: 15 amino acids. Looked up from germline, CDR1 is SGHDN and CDR2 is FVKESK. J was trimmed by 5 bases and V by 5 bases; bases with no gene match: 11. CDR3: CASSGRQGTLYGYTF. DNA for the CDR3: TGTGCCAGCAGCGGACGACAGGGAACACTGTATGGCTACACCTTC.

The chain links TRBV10-3 to TRBJ2-5, with TRBD1 identical over 12 bases. Unmatched junction bases numbered 13, after V lost 6 bases and J lost 5 bases. The CDR3 loop spans 17 amino acids. Germline values: CDR1 ENHRY, CDR2 SYGVKD. In nucleotides, the CDR3 is TGTGCCATCAGGCCTCACCGGGACAGGGGGCTTGTGGAGACCCAGTACTTC. Translation gives CAIRPHRDRGLVETQYF.

The chain carries TRBV9 and TRBJ2-3, with a weak D call TRBD2 (7 bases). The CDR3 spans 16 residues. Germline CDR1 is SGDLS and CDR2 is YYNGEE. Trimming cost V 4 bases and J 1 base, with 16 bases left between them. Here the CDR3 DNA reads TGTGCCAGCAGCCCGTCGGGGGGCGTAGGCACAGATACGCAGTATTTT. Translating gives CASSPSGGVGTDTQYF. Variable domain in full (rest from reference TRBV9 and TRBJ2-3): DSGVTQTPKHLITATGQRVTLRCSPRSGDLSVYWYQQSLDQGLQFLIQYYNGEERAKGNILERFSAQQFPDLHSELNLSSLELGDSALYFCASSPSGGVGTDTQYFGPGTRLTVL.

Remarks on this clone: The junction does not match germline at one end; this may be a read error. The rearrangement uses TRBV7-9 and TRBJ1-6; D unresolved. The germline gives CDR1 SEHNR, CDR2 FQNEAQ (reference sequence). CDR3 size: 14 residues. The CDR3 sequence: CASSIAPGDAPLHF. In DNA, the CDR3 is TGTGCCAGCAGCATAGCACCCGGAGACGCGCCCCTCCACTTT.

The CDR3 DNA follows: TGTGCCAGCAGTCTGGGACACCCCTATGGCTACACCTTC. Residues: CASSLGHPYGYTF. The chain is built from TRBV6-2 or TRBV6-3 and TRBJ1-2, with D possibly matching TRBD1 (6 bases). Germline CDR1 MNHEY, CDR2 SVGEGT. The CDR3 sequence is 13 residues long. V lost 5 bases and J lost 4, with 11 bases in between.

This clone came up once. The rearrangement uses TRBV30 and TRBJ1-6, with TRBD1 matching 12 bases. The CDR3 has 17 amino acids. Germline CDR1 and CDR2: GTSNPN and SVGIG (reference sequence). V trimming: 3 bases; J trimming: 3 bases; junction bases outside the gene matches: 6. The CDR3 coding sequence is TGTGCCTGGAGCCCCGGGACAGGGGGCTTCTATAATTCACCCCTCCACTTT. This codes for CAWSPGTGGFYNSPLHF.

The rearrangement uses TRBV29-1 and TRBJ1-2, with D possibly being TRBD1 (5 bases). Germline-derived CDR1 and CDR2 are SQVTM and ANQGSEA. This CDR3 is built from 11 residues. The V gene lost 7 bases and the J gene lost 6 bases, with 12 bases spanning the gap. CDR3 amino acids: CSAGGNDGYTF. In DNA, the CDR3 is TGCAGCGCCGGGGGGAACGATGGCTACACCTTC.

The genes are TRBV3-1 (or the pseudogene TRBV3-2) and TRBJ2-1; 9 positions match TRBD1. The CDR3 runs to 15 residues. Trimming removed 4 bases from V and 4 bases from J; junction bases left unmatched: 5. Germline CDR1 reads LGHDT; CDR2 reads YNNKEL (reference sequence). CDR3 coding DNA: TGTGCCAGCAGCCTGGGACAGGGAGGTTACAATGAGCAGTTCTTC. This codes for CASSLGQGGYNEQFF.

Points on this clone: Other DNA sequences from this sample encode an identical CDR3 as well. This chain connects TRBV18 to TRBJ1-2, with 7 positions matching TRBD1. After removal of 2 bases from V and 4 bases from J, the junction contained 4 bases not matched to a gene. CDR3 size: 14 residues. The germline CDR1 and CDR2 sequences are KGHSH and LQKENI. The CDR3 sequence is CASSPGGGGYGYTF. Here the CDR3 DNA reads TGTGCCAGCTCACCAGGAGGGGGCGGCTATGGCTACACCTTC.

The CDR3 bases are TGTGCCAGTATTCGGGAAAGGAACACTGAAGCTTTCTTT. It translates to CASIRERNTEAFF. The chain recombines TRBV19 with TRBJ1-1; unclear D gene. Germline CDR1 is LNHDA and CDR2 is SQIVND (reference sequence). Trimming removed 7 bases from V and 1 base from J, with 10 bases in between. The CDR3 extends over 13 amino acids.

The chain links TRBV5-4 to TRBJ2-7; D may be TRBD2 (5 bases). V was cut by 4 bases and J by 2 bases, with 16 bases left in between. The CDR3 length is 15 residues. Germline V lookup: CDR1 SGHNT, CDR2 YYREEE (reference sequence). In DNA form, the CDR3 reads TGTGCCAGCAGCCCCGGTACTAGTCTACCCTACGAGCAGTACTTC. Translating gives CASSPGTSLPYEQYF.

J is TRBJ1-1 and V is TRBV5-1, with a possible D match to TRBD1 (6 bases). V was pared by 4 bases and J by 1 base, with 8 bases between. The CDR3 consists of 13 residues. CDR1 and CDR2 (germline): SGHRS, YFSETQ. The CDR3 loop reads CASSRGQNTEAFF. CDR3 in DNA: TGCGCCAGCAGCCGGGGACAGAACACTGAAGCTTTCTTT.

This clone was found once. The CDR3 DNA follows: TGTGCCAGCAGCAGCGACTTGAGCTCCTACGAGCAGTACTTC. Translated, it gives CASSSDLSSYEQYF. The chain joins TRBV6-5 to TRBJ2-7, with D unresolved. Trimming took 6 bases from V and 0 from J, leaving 12 bases between them. This CDR3 spans 14 amino acids. Germline V gives CDR1 MNHEY, CDR2 SVGAGI.